This T cell receptor beta chain was identified in a study of T cell responses to AZD1222 COVID-19 vaccine. The table came from immunoSEQ multiplex PCR; TCRdb's copy has only in-frame clones and leaves some out. The sample has some 250,000 clones; around 93% are singletons. The CDR3 is 16 amino acids. V lost 4 bases and J lost 7; bases outside the gene matches: 11. Germline V gene sequence: CDR1 SGHRS, CDR2 YFSETQ. V gene TRBV5-1 combines with J gene TRBJ2-7, with TRBD2 matching over 13 bases. The TCR sequence derives from an adult who received the AZD1222 COVID-19 vaccine. Here the sequenced sample was peripheral blood, taken 28 days after the second AZD1222 dose. CDR3 sequence (DNA): TGCGCCAGCAGCAGCTCCGGGACTAGCGGGACTGGAGAGCAGTACTTC. This translates into CASSSSGTSGTGEQYF.